A selection of T cell receptor beta chains follows, all from one sample in a study of blood T cell repertoires in COVID-19. The protocol was immunoSEQ multiplex PCR, while the TCRdb copy is restricted to in-frame clones and leaves out a portion. The sample lists approximately 120,000 clones, roughly 84% occurring once. The sample taken for sequencing was peripheral blood. These receptors all stem from a woman of 80 years or more with acute or convalescent COVID-19. The CDR3 runs from the conserved cysteine through the conserved F or W. A D gene is named only where the DNA matches it firmly. The size field is filled for only some rows; it gives once, few, many or a size class.

d_gene: .
j_gene: TRBJ2-1
len: 11
abundance: .
v_gene: TRBV3-1/TRBV3-2
CDR3aa: CASSQANEQFF
CDR3nt: TGTGCCAGCAGCCAAGCAAATGAGCAGTTCTTC

d_gene: .
j_gene: TRBJ1-1
len: 14
abundance: .
v_gene: TRBV6-5
CDR3aa: CASSLGLGNTEAFF
CDR3nt: TGTGCCAGCAGTCTGGGCTTAGGTAACACTGAAGCTTTCTTT

d_gene: TRBD1
j_gene: TRBJ1-1
len: 14
abundance: .
v_gene: TRBV5-4
CDR3aa: CASSPRQGATEAFF
CDR3nt: TGTGCCAGCAGCCCAAGACAGGGGGCCACTGAAGCTTTCTTT

d_gene: .
j_gene: TRBJ2-7
len: 14
abundance: .
v_gene: TRBV2
CDR3aa: CASSDGQNSYEQYF
CDR3nt: TGTGCCAGCAGCGACGGACAGAACTCCTACGAGCAGTACTTC

d_gene: TRBD1
j_gene: TRBJ1-5
len: 17
abundance: .
v_gene: TRBV4-2
CDR3aa: CASSQGGGTGLNQPQHF
CDR3nt: TGTGCCAGCAGCCAAGGCGGAGGGACAGGCCTCAATCAGCCCCAGCATTTT

d_gene: .
j_gene: TRBJ2-3
len: 14
abundance: .
v_gene: TRBV6-6
CDR3aa: CASSPPLGGDTQYF
CDR3nt: TGTGCCAGCAGTCCCCCGTTGGGGGGTGATACGCAGTATTTT

d_gene: TRBD2
j_gene: TRBJ2-1
len: 16
abundance: .
v_gene: TRBV5-1
CDR3aa: CASSVLAGGAYNEQFF
CDR3nt: TGCGCCAGCAGCGTACTAGCGGGAGGCGCCTACAATGAGCAGTTCTTC

d_gene: .
j_gene: TRBJ1-3
len: 16
abundance: .
v_gene: TRBV5-1
CDR3aa: CASSLGGLSSGNTIYF
CDR3nt: TGCGCCAGCAGCTTGGGGGGACTGAGCTCTGGAAACACCATATATTTT

d_gene: TRBD1
j_gene: TRBJ2-6
len: 12
abundance: .
v_gene: TRBV5-4
CDR3aa: CASSLDDRASTF
CDR3nt: TGTGCCAGCAGCCTTGACGACAGGGCCTCGACTTTC

d_gene: .
j_gene: TRBJ2-7
len: 14
abundance: .
v_gene: TRBV28
CDR3aa: CASSPQAGNYEQYF
CDR3nt: TGTGCCAGCAGTCCCCAAGCAGGGAACTACGAGCAGTACTTC

d_gene: .
j_gene: TRBJ1-6
len: 15
abundance: .
v_gene: TRBV7-8
CDR3aa: CASSLSRGGNSPLHF
CDR3nt: TGTGCCAGCAGCTTAAGTCGGGGGGGCAATTCACCCCTCCACTTT

d_gene: .
j_gene: TRBJ1-2
len: 14
abundance: .
v_gene: TRBV4-1
CDR3aa: CASSQDLALYGYTF
CDR3nt: TGCGCCAGCAGCCAAGATTTAGCTCTCTATGGCTACACCTTC

d_gene: TRBD2
j_gene: TRBJ2-3
len: 17
abundance: .
v_gene: TRBV2
CDR3aa: CASSVGLAAGVTDTQYF
CDR3nt: TGTGCCAGCAGTGTAGGACTAGCGGCTGGTGTCACAGATACGCAGTATTTT

d_gene: .
j_gene: TRBJ1-4
len: 14
abundance: .
v_gene: TRBV13
CDR3aa: CASSGTGLNEKLFF
CDR3nt: TGTGCCAGCAGCGGGACTGGACTTAATGAAAAACTGTTTTTT

d_gene: .
j_gene: TRBJ2-7
len: 12
abundance: .
v_gene: TRBV10-3
CDR3aa: CASSSASYEQYF
CDR3nt: TGTGCCAGTAGTTCGGCTAGCTACGAGCAGTACTTC

d_gene: TRBD2
j_gene: TRBJ2-1
len: 15
abundance: .
v_gene: TRBV10-1
CDR3aa: CASSEFLAGGNEQFF
CDR3nt: TGCGCCAGCAGTGAGTTTTTAGCGGGGGGAAATGAGCAGTTCTTC

d_gene: .
j_gene: TRBJ1-3
len: 14
abundance: .
v_gene: TRBV28
CDR3aa: CASSVTSTGNTIYF
CDR3nt: TGTGCCAGCAGTGTGACTTCTACTGGAAACACCATATATTTT

d_gene: TRBD1
j_gene: TRBJ2-7
len: 15
abundance: .
v_gene: TRBV28
CDR3aa: CASSLSGRGSYEQYF
CDR3nt: TGTGCCAGCAGTTTATCCGGCAGGGGGAGTTACGAGCAGTACTTC

d_gene: TRBD2
j_gene: TRBJ2-7
len: 12
abundance: .
v_gene: TRBV2
CDR3aa: CASSETSGVRYF
CDR3nt: TGTGCCAGCAGTGAAACTAGCGGGGTACGGTACTTC

d_gene: TRBD1
j_gene: TRBJ1-3
len: 17
abundance: .
v_gene: TRBV10-3
CDR3aa: CAISESPGQSSGNTIYF
CDR3nt: TGTGCCATCAGTGAGTCGCCGGGACAGAGCTCTGGAAACACCATATATTTT

d_gene: .
j_gene: TRBJ1-6
len: 16
abundance: .
v_gene: TRBV19
CDR3aa: CASSSHQNSYNSPLHF
CDR3nt: TGTGCCAGTAGTTCCCACCAGAACTCCTATAATTCACCCCTCCACTTT

d_gene: .
j_gene: TRBJ1-2
len: 18
abundance: .
v_gene: TRBV7-8
CDR3aa: CASSYNRRDRRSHYGYTF
CDR3nt: TGTGCCAGCAGCTACAATCGAAGAGACAGGCGCTCCCACTATGGCTACACCTTC

d_gene: TRBD1
j_gene: TRBJ1-1
len: 15
abundance: .
v_gene: TRBV7-2
CDR3aa: CASSLDPTGFTEAFF
CDR3nt: TGTGCCAGCAGCTTAGACCCGACAGGGTTCACTGAAGCTTTCTTT

d_gene: .
j_gene: TRBJ1-1
len: 14
abundance: .
v_gene: TRBV6-2/TRBV6-3
CDR3aa: CASSWAGRNTEAFF
CDR3nt: TGTGCCAGCAGTTGGGCAGGGCGGAACACTGAAGCTTTCTTT

d_gene: .
j_gene: TRBJ1-3
len: 15
abundance: few
v_gene: TRBV25-1
CDR3aa: CASSSFSGLGGTIYF
CDR3nt: TGTGCCAGCAGTAGCTTTTCAGGATTGGGGGGCACCATATATTTT

d_gene: TRBD2
j_gene: TRBJ2-1
len: 17
abundance: .
v_gene: TRBV5-3
CDR3aa: CARSLATSGGAYNEQFF
CDR3nt: TGTGCCAGAAGCTTGGCGACTAGCGGGGGGGCCTACAATGAGCAGTTCTTC

d_gene: TRBD1
j_gene: TRBJ1-2
len: 14
abundance: .
v_gene: TRBV6-5
CDR3aa: CASRDRGFDYGYTF
CDR3nt: TGTGCCAGCAGAGACAGGGGTTTCGACTATGGCTACACCTTC

d_gene: .
j_gene: TRBJ2-2
len: 14
abundance: .
v_gene: TRBV24-1
CDR3aa: CATSADRNTGELFF
CDR3nt: TGTGCCACCAGTGCGGACAGAAACACCGGGGAGCTGTTTTTT

d_gene: .
j_gene: TRBJ1-2
len: 14
abundance: .
v_gene: TRBV6-2/TRBV6-3
CDR3aa: CASSRRELNYGYTF
CDR3nt: TGTGCCAGCAGCCGACGGGAACTAAACTATGGCTACACCTTC

d_gene: TRBD2
j_gene: TRBJ2-7
len: 17
abundance: .
v_gene: TRBV7-8
CDR3aa: CASSLRSVASGSHEQYF
CDR3nt: TGTGCCAGCAGCTTAAGATCGGTGGCTAGCGGGAGCCACGAGCAGTACTTC

d_gene: TRBD2
j_gene: TRBJ2-7
len: 14
abundance: .
v_gene: TRBV19
CDR3aa: CASSVQGGVNEQYF
CDR3nt: TGTGCCAGTAGTGTTCAGGGAGGGGTGAACGAGCAGTACTTC

d_gene: .
j_gene: TRBJ1-3
len: 15
abundance: .
v_gene: TRBV3-1/TRBV3-2
CDR3aa: CASSQDSLSGNTIYF
CDR3nt: TGTGCCAGCAGCCAAGATAGTCTCTCTGGAAACACCATATATTTT